These T cell receptor beta chains were read from a single sample in a study of blood T cell repertoires in COVID-19. Method: immunoSEQ multiplex PCR; TCRdb's copy keeps in-frame clones and lacks some. The sample holds approximately 19,000 clones, roughly 86% seen once. The specimen was peripheral blood. Receptor source: a human donor in a cohort sampled during active COVID-19. Each CDR3 is given with its conserved first and last residue. A D gene is named only where the DNA matches it firmly. For some rows the clone size is stated as once, few or many, or as a class when expanded; others skip it.

clone size	V gene	J gene	D gene	CDR3 DNA	CDR3 protein
-	TRBV4-2	TRBJ2-2	-	TGTGCCAGCAGCCAAAGTCCCAGGGCAAGCACCGGGGAGCTGTTTTTT	CASSQSPRASTGELFF
-	TRBV27	TRBJ2-7	TRBD1	TGTGCCAGCAGTTTATTGGGTACAGGGGGACACGAGCAGTACTTC	CASSLLGTGGHEQYF
-	TRBV7-7	TRBJ2-3	-	TGTGCCAGCAGCTTAGGAGTCAGCGCAGATACGCAGTATTTT	CASSLGVSADTQYF
few	TRBV5-4	TRBJ1-6	-	TGTGCCAGCAGCTTAAGCCCGAATTCACCCCTCCACTTT	CASSLSPNSPLHF
few	TRBV18	TRBJ1-3	-	TGTGCCAGCTCACCACCGTTTGTCACTCTTCCTTTGGTTGGAAACACCATATATTTT	CASSPPFVTLPLVGNTIYF
medium-sized	TRBV7-9	TRBJ1-4	TRBD1	TGTGCCAGCAGCCGATCGACAGGGGGAACTAATGAAAAACTGTTTTTT	CASSRSTGGTNEKLFF
-	TRBV7-9	TRBJ2-5	-	TGTGCCAGCAGCTTAGCTTACCAGGAAGAGACCCAGTACTTC	CASSLAYQEETQYF
-	TRBV5-3	TRBJ2-5	-	TGTGCCAGAAGCTCCTTCCACTACCAAGAGACCCAGTACTTC	CARSSFHYQETQYF
-	TRBV6-6	TRBJ1-2	-	TGTGCCAGCAGCCCGGCGGGGCGGAGGACTAACTATGGCTACACCTTC	CASSPAGRRTNYGYTF
-	TRBV4-2	TRBJ2-3	TRBD1	TGTGCCAGCAGCCAACAGACAGGGACCTGGGATACGCAGTATTTT	CASSQQTGTWDTQYF
-	TRBV30	TRBJ1-4	TRBD1	TGTGCCTGGAGTGACACAGGGGGAGTTGAAAAACTGTTTTTT	CAWSDTGGVEKLFF
-	TRBV7-6	TRBJ1-1	TRBD1	TGTGCCAGCAGCTTAGAACAGGGGGCCGTGAACACTGAAGCTTTCTTT	CASSLEQGAVNTEAFF
-	TRBV19	TRBJ1-2	TRBD1	TGTGCCAGTAGTGCCGGACAGGGAGGCAACTATGGCTACACCTTC	CASSAGQGGNYGYTF
-	TRBV3-1/TRBV3-2	TRBJ1-4	TRBD1	TGTGCCAGCAGCCAATATCTGAGTCAGGGGGATGAAAAACTGTTTTTT	CASSQYLSQGDEKLFF
once	TRBV2	TRBJ2-2	-	TGTGCCAGCAGTAATGGGCTGACCGGGGAGCTGTTTTTT	CASSNGLTGELFF
-	TRBV10-3	TRBJ1-1	-	TGTGCCATCAGGGGGGCTAAGGGGAACACTGAAGCTTTCTTT	CAIRGAKGNTEAFF
once	TRBV11-2	TRBJ1-1	-	TGTGCCAGCAGACGGGAAGTGAACACTGAAGCTTTCTTT	CASRREVNTEAFF
-	TRBV5-1	TRBJ2-2	-	TGCGCCAGCAGCTTAAATAACAGGGACACCGGGGAGCTGTTTTTT	CASSLNNRDTGELFF
once	TRBV9	TRBJ1-1	-	TGTGCCAGCAGCCCCCGGGGTGCGGGGGAAGCTTTCTTT	CASSPRGAGEAFF
once	TRBV27	TRBJ1-4	-	TGTGCCAGCAGTTTTTCAGGGTTTGAAAAACTGTTTTTT	CASSFSGFEKLFF
-	TRBV6-5	TRBJ1-2	-	TGTGCCAGCAGTTACTCGGGGGGATCTATGGGCTACACCTTC	CASSYSGGSMGYTF
-	TRBV11-2	TRBJ2-1	TRBD2	TGTGCCAGCAGCTTAAGCGGGGGGGCGAATGAGCAGTTCTTC	CASSLSGGANEQFF
-	TRBV5-1	TRBJ2-3	TRBD1	TGCGCCAGCGAAACAACAGGGGGCTCAGGGACAGATACGCAGTATTTT	CASETTGGSGTDTQYF
-	TRBV27	TRBJ2-7	-	TGTGCCAGCAGTCCCCAGGATTACTCCTACGAGCAGTACTTC	CASSPQDYSYEQYF
-	TRBV5-6	TRBJ1-5	-	TGTGCCAGCAGCTCCCGACAGAGCAATCAGCCCCAGCATTTT	CASSSRQSNQPQHF
-	TRBV14	TRBJ2-7	-	TGTGCCAGCAGCCAAAAAATGTCTAGCTGGTACGAGCAGTACTTC	CASSQKMSSWYEQYF
once	TRBV6-1	TRBJ2-7	TRBD2	TGTGCCAGCAGGGAAAAGACTAGCGGATCACGTTCTAGTGAGCAGTACTTC	CASREKTSGSRSSEQYF
-	TRBV4-1	TRBJ1-1	-	TGCGCCAGCAGCCAAGATGGCGGGGGCCGGATGAACACTGAAGCTTTCTTT	CASSQDGGGRMNTEAFF
-	TRBV10-3	TRBJ2-5	-	TGTGCCATCAGTGAGTCTAAGGGCAGGGTAGGAGAGACCCAGTACTTC	CAISESKGRVGETQYF